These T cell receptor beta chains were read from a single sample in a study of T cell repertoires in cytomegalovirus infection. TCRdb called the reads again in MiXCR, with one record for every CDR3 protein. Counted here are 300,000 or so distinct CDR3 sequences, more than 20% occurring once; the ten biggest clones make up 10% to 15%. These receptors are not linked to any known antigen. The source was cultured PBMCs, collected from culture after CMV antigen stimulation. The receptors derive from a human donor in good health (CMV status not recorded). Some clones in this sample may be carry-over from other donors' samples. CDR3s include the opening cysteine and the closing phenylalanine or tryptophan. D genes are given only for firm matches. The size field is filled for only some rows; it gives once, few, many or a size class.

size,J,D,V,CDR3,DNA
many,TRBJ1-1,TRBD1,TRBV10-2,CASSRTGGENTEAFF,TGCGCCAGCAGCCGGACAGGGGGTGAGAACACTGAAGCTTTCTTT
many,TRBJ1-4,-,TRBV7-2,CASSYMGSPAIEKLFF,TGTGCCAGCAGTTACATGGGCTCCCCGGCCATTGAAAAACTGTTTTTT
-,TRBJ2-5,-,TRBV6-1,CASRGLRGRPIQTQYF,TGTGCCAGCAGGGGTCTTCGGGGGAGACCCATCCAGACCCAGTACTTC
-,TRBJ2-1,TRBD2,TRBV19,CASTTSRLAGELNEQFF,TGTGCCAGTACAACAAGCCGCCTAGCGGGGGAACTCAATGAGCAGTTCTTC
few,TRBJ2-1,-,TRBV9,CASSVADNEQFF,TGTGCCAGCAGCGTAGCGGACAATGAGCAGTTCTTC
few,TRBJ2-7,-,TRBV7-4,CAGGTRDEQYF,TGTGCCGGCGGCACCCGAGACGAGCAGTACTTC
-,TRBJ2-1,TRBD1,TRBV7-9,CASSQGQGIFYEQFF,TGTGCCAGCAGCCAAGGACAGGGAATCTTCTATGAGCAGTTCTTC
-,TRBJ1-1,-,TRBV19,CASTKGIGTEAFF,TGTGCCAGTACCAAGGGAATAGGCACTGAAGCTTTCTTT
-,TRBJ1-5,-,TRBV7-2,CASSFVGQPQHF,TGTGCCAGCAGCTTTGTCGGTCAGCCCCAGCATTTT
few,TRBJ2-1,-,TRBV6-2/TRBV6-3,CASSSPGGYNEQFF,TGTGCCAGCAGTTCGCCAGGGGGGTACAATGAGCAGTTCTTC
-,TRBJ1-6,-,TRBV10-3,CAITWGVSNSPLHF,TGTGCCATCACCTGGGGGGTTTCGAATTCACCCCTCCACTTT
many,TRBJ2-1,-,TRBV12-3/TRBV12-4,CASSPIVGPSSEQFF,TGTGCCAGCAGTCCCATAGTCGGGCCGAGTAGTGAGCAGTTCTTC
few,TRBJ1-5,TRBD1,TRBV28,CASGQGQGENQPQHF,TGTGCCAGCGGCCAGGGACAGGGGGAAAATCAGCCCCAGCATTTT
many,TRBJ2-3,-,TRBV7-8,CASSFPGTQISSTDTQYF,TGTGCCAGCAGCTTTCCCGGGACACAAATCTCTAGCACAGATACGCAGTATTTT
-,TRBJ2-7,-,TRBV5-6,CASSVQLEQYF,TGTGCCAGCAGCGTACAGCTCGAGCAGTACTTC
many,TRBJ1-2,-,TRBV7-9,CASSPGGAGLYGYTF,TGTGCCAGCAGCCCCGGGGGGGCCGGGCTCTATGGCTACACCTTC
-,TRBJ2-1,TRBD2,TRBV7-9,CASSLGDRTSGRAESSYNEQFF,TGTGCCAGCAGCTTGGGAGATCGGACTAGCGGGAGGGCCGAGAGCTCCTACAATGAGCAGTTCTTC
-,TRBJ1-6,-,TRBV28,CASSLTNSPLHF,TGTGCCAGCAGTTTGACGAATTCACCCCTCCACTTT
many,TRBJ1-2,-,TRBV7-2,CASSLQAGYTF,TGTGCCAGCAGCTTACAGGCCGGCTACACCTTC
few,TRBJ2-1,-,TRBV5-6,CASSLGASNVGNEQFF,TGTGCCAGCAGCTTGGGTGCGTCCAACGTGGGCAATGAGCAGTTCTTC
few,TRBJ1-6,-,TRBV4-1,CASSQGTDIFPSPLHF,TGCGCCAGCAGCCAAGGGACAGACATTTTTCCCTCACCCCTCCACTTT
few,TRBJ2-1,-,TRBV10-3,CAISEAHGYNEQFF,TGTGCCATCAGTGAGGCTCATGGTTACAATGAGCAGTTCTTC
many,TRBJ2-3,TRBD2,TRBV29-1,CSVAGGVSDTQYF,TGCAGCGTTGCGGGGGGGGTTAGCGATACGCAGTATTTT
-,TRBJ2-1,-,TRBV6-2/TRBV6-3,CASSARGAGEQFF,TGTGCCAGCAGTGCCAGGGGTGCGGGTGAGCAGTTCTTC
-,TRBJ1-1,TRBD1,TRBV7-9,CASSRGTVLGWNTEAFF,TGTGCCAGCAGCCGAGGGACAGTTCTCGGCTGGAACACTGAAGCTTTCTTT
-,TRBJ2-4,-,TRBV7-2,CASSLGGSQNIQYF,TGTGCCAGCAGCTTAGGGGGTAGTCAAAACATTCAGTACTTC
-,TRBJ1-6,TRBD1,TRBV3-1,CASSLGGPRGGSPLHF,TGTGCCAGCAGCCTGGGAGGGCCCCGAGGGGGCTCACCCCTCCACTTT
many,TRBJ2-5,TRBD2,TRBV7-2,CASSLSPGASGRKTQYF,TGTGCCAGCAGCTTATCCCCAGGGGCTAGCGGGAGAAAGACCCAGTACTTC
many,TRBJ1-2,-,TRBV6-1,CASRLGQGPNYGYTF,TGTGCCAGCAGGCTCGGGCAGGGGCCAAACTATGGCTACACCTTC
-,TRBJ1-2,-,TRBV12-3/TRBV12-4,CASSSTQNYGYTF,TGTGCCAGCAGCTCCACTCAAAACTATGGCTACACCTTC
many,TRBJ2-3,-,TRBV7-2,CASSLARYERAQYF,TGTGCCAGCAGCTTAGCGCGGTATGAGCGGGCGCAGTATTTT
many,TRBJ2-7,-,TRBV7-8,CASSLSTGEQYF,TGTGCCAGCAGCTTATCAACTGGGGAGCAGTACTTC
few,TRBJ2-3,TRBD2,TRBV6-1,CASSPTSGRTDTQYF,TGTGCCAGCAGTCCAACTAGCGGGAGAACAGATACGCAGTATTTT
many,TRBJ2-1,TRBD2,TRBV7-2,CASSLGPTSGRQSSYNEQFF,TGTGCCAGCAGCTTAGGACCAACTAGCGGGAGACAGAGCTCCTACAATGAGCAGTTCTTC
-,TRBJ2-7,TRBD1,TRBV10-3,CAIRAQSGTGPYEQYF,TGTGCCATCAGAGCCCAGTCGGGGACAGGACCCTACGAGCAGTACTTC